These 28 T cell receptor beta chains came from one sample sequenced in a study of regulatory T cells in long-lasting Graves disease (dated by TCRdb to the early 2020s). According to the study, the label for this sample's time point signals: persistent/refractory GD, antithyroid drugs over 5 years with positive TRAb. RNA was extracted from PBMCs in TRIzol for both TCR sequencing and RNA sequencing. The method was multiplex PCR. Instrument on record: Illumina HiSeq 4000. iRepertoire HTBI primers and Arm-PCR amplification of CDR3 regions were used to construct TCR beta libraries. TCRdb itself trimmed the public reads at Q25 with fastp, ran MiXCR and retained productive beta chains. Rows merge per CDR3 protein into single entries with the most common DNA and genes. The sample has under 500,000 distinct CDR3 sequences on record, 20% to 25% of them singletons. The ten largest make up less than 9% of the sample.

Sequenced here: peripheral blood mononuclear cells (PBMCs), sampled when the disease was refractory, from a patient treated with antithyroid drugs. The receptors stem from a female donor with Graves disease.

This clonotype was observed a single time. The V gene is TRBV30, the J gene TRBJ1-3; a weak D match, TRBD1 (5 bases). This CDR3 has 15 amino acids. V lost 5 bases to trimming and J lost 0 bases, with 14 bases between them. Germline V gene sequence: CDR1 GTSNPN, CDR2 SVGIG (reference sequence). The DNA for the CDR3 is TGTGCCTGGGCGAGACAGCGACACTCTGGAAACACCATATATTTT. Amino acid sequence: CAWARQRHSGNTIYF.

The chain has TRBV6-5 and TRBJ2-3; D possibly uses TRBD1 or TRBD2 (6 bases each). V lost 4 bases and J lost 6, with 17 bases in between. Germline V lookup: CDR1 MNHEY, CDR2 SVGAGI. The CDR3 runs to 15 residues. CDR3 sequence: CASSWGAGIGDTQYF. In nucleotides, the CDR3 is TGTGCCAGCAGTTGGGGGGCGGGAATAGGTGATACGCAGTATTTT.

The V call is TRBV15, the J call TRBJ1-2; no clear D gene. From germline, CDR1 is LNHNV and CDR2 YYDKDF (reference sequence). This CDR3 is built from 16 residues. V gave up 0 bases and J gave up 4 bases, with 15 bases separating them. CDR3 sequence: CATSRDLFGGPYGYTF. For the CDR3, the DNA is TGTGCCACCAGCAGAGATTTGTTCGGCGGCCCCTATGGCTACACCTTC.

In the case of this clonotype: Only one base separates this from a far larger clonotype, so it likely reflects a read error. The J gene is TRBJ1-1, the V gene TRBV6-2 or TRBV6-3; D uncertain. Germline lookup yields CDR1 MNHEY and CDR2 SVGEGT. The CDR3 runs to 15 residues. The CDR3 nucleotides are TGTGCCGGCAGTCCGTCTTGGGCACCGAACACTGAAGCTTTCTTT. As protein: CAGSPSWAPNTEAFF.

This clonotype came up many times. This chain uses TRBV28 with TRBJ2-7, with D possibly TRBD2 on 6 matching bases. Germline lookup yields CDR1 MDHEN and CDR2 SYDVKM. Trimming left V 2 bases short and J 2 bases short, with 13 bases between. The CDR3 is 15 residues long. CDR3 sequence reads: CASSLPQSGAYEQYF. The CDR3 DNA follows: TGTGCCAGCAGTTTACCCCAGTCGGGGGCCTACGAGCAGTACTTC.

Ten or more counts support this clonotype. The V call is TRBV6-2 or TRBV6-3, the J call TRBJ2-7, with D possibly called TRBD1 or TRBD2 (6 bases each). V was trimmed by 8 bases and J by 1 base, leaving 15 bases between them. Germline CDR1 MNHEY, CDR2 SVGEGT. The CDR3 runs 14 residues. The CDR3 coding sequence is TGTGCCAGCCAGCGCGAGGGGGGTTCCTACGAGCAGTACTTC. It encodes CASQREGGSYEQYF.

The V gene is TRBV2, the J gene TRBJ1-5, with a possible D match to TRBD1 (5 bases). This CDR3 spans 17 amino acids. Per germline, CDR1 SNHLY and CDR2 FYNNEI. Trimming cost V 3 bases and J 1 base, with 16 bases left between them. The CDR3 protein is CASSDPLGRGSNQPQHF. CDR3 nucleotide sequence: TGTGCCAGCAGTGACCCACTTGGTAGGGGCAGCAATCAGCCCCAGCATTTT.

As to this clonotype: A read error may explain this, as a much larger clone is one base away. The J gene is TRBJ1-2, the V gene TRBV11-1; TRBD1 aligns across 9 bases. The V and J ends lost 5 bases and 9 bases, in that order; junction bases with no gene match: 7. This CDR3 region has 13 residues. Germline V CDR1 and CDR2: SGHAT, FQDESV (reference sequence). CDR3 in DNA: TGTGCCAGCAGCCGCGGGACAGGGCTTAGCTACACCTTC. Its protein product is CASSRGTGLSYTF.

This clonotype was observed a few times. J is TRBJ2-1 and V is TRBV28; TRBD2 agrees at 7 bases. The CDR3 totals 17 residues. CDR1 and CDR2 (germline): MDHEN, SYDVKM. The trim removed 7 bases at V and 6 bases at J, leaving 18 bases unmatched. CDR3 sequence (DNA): TGTGCCAGCACCCCAAGACTAGCCCAACTCCCAGGCAATGAGCAGTTCTTC. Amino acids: CASTPRLAQLPGNEQFF.

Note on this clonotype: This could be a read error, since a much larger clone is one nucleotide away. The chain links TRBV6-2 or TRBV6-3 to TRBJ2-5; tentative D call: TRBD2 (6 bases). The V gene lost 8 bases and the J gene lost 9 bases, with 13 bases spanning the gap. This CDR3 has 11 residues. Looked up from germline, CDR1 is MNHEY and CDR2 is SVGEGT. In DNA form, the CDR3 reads TGTGCCAGCGAGCTGGGGGAGGCCCAGTACTTC. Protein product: CASELGEAQYF.

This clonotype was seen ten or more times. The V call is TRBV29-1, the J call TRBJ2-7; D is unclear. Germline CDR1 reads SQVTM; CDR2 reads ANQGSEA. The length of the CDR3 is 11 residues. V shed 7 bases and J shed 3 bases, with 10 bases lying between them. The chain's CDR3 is CSAAGNYEQYF. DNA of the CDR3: TGCAGCGCCGCCGGAAACTACGAGCAGTACTTC.

Written as DNA, the CDR3 is TGCAGTGCCCACGAGGGTGGGGACAATCAGCCCCAGCATTTT. Protein sequence: CSAHEGGDNQPQHF. The chain is built from TRBV20-1 and TRBJ1-5; D gene unclear. Per germline, CDR1 DFQATT and CDR2 SNEGSKA (reference sequence). V was trimmed by 6 bases and J by 3 bases, leaving 15 bases between them. CDR3 length: 14 amino acids.

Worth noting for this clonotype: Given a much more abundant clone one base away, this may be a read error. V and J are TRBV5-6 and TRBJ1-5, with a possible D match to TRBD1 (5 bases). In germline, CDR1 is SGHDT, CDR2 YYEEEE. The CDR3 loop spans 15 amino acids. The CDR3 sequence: CTSSPSAGGDQPQHF. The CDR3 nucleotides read TGTACCAGCAGCCCGTCCGCGGGGGGGGATCAGCCCCAGCATTTT.

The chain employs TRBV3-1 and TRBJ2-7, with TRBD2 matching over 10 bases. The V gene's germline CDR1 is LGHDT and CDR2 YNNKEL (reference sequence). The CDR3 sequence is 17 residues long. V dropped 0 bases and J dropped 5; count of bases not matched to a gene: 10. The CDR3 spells CASSQETLAGVPHEQYF. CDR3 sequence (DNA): TGTGCCAGCAGCCAAGAGACCCTAGCGGGAGTCCCCCACGAGCAGTACTTC.

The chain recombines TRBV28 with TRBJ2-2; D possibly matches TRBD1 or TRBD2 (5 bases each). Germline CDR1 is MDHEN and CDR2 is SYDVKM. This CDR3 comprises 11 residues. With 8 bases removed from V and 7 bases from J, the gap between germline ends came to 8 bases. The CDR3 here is CASGDGGELFF. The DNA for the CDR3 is TGTGCCAGCGGGGACGGCGGGGAGCTGTTTTTT.

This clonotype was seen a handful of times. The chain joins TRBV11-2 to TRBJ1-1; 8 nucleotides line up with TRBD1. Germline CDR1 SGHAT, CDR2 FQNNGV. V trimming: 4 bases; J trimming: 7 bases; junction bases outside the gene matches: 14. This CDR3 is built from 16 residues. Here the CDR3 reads CASSSRGPRWQSEAFF. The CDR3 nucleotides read TGTGCCAGCAGCTCCAGGGGGCCTCGTTGGCAGAGTGAAGCTTTCTTT.

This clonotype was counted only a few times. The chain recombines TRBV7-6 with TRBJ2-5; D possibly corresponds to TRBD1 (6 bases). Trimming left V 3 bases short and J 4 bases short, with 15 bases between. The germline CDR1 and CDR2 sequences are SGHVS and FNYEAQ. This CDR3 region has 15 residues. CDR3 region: CASSFGTYWGETQYF. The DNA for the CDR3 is TGTGCCAGCAGCTTCGGGACATACTGGGGAGAGACCCAGTACTTC. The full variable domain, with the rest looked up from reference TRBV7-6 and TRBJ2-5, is GAGVSQSPRYKVTKRGQDVALRCDPISGHVSLYWYRQALGQGPEFLTYFNYEAQQDKSGLPNDRFSAERPEGSISTLTIQRTEQRDSAMYRCASSFGTYWGETQYFGPGTRLLVL.

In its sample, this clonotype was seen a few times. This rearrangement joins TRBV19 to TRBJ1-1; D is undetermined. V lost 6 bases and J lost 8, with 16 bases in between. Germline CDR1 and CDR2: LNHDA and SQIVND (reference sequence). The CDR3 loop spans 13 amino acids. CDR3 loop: CASSPEVSLEAFF. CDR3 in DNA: TGTGCCAGTAGCCCAGAAGTCAGCTTGGAAGCTTTCTTT.

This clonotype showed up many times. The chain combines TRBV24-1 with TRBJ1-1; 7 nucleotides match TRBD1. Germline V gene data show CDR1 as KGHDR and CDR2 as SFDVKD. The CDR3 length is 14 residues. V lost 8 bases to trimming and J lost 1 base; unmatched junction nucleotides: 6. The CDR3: CATNTGVGNTEAFF. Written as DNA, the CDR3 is TGTGCCACCAATACAGGGGTCGGGAACACTGAAGCTTTCTTT.

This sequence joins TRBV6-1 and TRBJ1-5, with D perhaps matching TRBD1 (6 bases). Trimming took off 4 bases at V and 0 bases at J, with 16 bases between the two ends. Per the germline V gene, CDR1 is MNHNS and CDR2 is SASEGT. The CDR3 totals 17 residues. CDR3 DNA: TGTGCCAGCAGTGGTTCAGGGGCGGACTATAGCAATCAGCCCCAGCATTTT. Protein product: CASSGSGADYSNQPQHF.

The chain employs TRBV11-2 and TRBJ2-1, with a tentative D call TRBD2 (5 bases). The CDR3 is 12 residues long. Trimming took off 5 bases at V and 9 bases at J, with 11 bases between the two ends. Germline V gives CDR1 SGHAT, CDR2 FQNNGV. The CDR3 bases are TGTGCCAGCAGCCCGGGGTCGATTGAGCAGTTCTTC. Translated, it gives CASSPGSIEQFF.

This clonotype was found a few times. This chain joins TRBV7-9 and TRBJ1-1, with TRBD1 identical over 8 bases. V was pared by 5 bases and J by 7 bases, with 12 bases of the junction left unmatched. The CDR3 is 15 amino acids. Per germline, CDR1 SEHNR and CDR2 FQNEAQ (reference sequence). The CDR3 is CASSPSNHRGDEAFF. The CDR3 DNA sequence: TGTGCCAGCAGCCCTAGCAACCACAGGGGGGATGAAGCTTTCTTT.

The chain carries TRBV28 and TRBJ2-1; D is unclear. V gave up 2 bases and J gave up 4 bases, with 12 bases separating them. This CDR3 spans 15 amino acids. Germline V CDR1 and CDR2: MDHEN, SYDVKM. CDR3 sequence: CASSLIAPEYNEQFF. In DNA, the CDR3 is TGTGCCAGCAGTTTAATTGCCCCGGAGTACAATGAGCAGTTCTTC.

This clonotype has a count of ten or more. The CDR3 here is CATSDFGSGSPNTGELFF. In DNA, the CDR3 is TGTGCCACCAGTGATTTTGGTAGCGGGTCGCCGAACACCGGGGAGCTGTTTTTT. The chain recombines TRBV24-1 with TRBJ2-2; TRBD2 matches 7 bases. The J segment lost 0 bases and the V segment lost 1 base, leaving 7 bases of the junction unmatched. Germline lookup yields CDR1 KGHDR and CDR2 SFDVKD. The CDR3 extends over 18 amino acids.

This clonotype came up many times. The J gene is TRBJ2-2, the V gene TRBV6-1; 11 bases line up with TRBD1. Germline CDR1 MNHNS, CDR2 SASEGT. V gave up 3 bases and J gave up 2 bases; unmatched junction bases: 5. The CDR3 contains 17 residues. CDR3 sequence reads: CASSDPGQGDNTGELFF. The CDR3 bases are TGTGCCAGCAGTGACCCGGGACAGGGGGACAACACCGGGGAGCTGTTTTTT.

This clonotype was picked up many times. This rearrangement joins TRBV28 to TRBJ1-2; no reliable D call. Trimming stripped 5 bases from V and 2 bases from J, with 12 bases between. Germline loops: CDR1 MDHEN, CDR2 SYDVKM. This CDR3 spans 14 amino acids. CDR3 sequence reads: CASSPELQNYGYTF. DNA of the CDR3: TGTGCCAGCAGTCCGGAGTTACAGAACTATGGCTACACCTTC.

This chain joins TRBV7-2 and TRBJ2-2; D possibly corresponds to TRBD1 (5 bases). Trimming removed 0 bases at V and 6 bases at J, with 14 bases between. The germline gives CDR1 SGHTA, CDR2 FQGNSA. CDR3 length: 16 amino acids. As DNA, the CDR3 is TGTGCCAGCAGCTTAGCAGGAAGGGGTGTAGCCGGGGAGCTGTTTTTT. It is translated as CASSLAGRGVAGELFF.

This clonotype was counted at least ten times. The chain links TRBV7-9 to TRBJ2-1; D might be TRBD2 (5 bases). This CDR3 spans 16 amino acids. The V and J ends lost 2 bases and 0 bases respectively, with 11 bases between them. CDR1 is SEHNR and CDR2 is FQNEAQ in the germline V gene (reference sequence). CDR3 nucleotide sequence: TGTGCCAGCAGCTTACTGCAAGACTACTCCTACAATGAGCAGTTCTTC. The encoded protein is CASSLLQDYSYNEQFF.